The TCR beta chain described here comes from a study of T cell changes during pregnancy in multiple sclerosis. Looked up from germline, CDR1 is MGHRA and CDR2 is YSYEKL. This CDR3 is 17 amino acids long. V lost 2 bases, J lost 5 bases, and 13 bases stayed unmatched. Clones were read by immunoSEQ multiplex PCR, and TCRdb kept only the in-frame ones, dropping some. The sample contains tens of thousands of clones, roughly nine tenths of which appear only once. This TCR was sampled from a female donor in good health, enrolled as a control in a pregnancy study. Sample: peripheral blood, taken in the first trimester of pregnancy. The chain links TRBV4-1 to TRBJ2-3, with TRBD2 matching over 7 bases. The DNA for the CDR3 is TGCGCCAGCAGCCAACCCGGCAAGGGAGGGCGGAGAGATACGCAGTATTTT. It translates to CASSQPGKGGRRDTQYF.